This T cell receptor beta chain was profiled in a study of blood T cell repertoires in COVID-19. The overall study: Donors in the United States, Italy and Spain gave samples during acute or convalescent COVID-19. Nucleic acid was either cDNA or gDNA, and it came from T cells, B-cell-depleted T cells, or PBMCs.

The authors' processing: Amplification with reference gene primers provided the estimates of nucleated cell counts. Assay used: immunoSEQ multiplex PCR; TCRdb lists only in-frame clones, some missing. That table gives V, J and clone size, and the DNA gave D and trimming. The data contain a few hundred thousand clones, 70% to 90% of them singletons. The TCR originated in a man between 60 and 75 years old with acute or convalescent COVID-19. The material sequenced was peripheral blood.

Here the CDR3 DNA reads TGTGCCAGTAGTTCAGGCCGACTAGCGGGAGGGCCGGAGTCCTACAATGAGCAGTTCTTC. Its translation is CASSSGRLAGGPESYNEQFF. The rearrangement links TRBV19 to TRBJ2-1, with 14 bases aligning to TRBD2. The junction had 13 bases not matched to a gene; V was cut back by 5 bases and J by 1 base. From germline, CDR1 is LNHDA and CDR2 SQIVND (reference sequence). The CDR3 spans 20 residues.